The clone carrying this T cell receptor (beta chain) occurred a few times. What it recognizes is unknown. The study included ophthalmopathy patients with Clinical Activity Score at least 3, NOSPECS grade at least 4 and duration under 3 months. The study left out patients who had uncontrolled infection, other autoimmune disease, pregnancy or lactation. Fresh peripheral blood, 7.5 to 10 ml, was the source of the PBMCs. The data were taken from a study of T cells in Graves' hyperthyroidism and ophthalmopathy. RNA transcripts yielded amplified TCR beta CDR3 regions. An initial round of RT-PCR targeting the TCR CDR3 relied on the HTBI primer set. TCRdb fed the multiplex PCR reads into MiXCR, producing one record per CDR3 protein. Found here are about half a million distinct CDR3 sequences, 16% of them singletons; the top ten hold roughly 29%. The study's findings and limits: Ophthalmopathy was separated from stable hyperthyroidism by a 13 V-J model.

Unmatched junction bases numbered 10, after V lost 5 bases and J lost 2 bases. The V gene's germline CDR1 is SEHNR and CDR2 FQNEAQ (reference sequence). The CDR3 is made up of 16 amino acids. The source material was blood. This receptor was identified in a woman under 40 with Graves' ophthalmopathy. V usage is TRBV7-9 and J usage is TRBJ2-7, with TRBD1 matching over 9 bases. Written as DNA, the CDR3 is TGTGCCAGCAGCAAGGGACAGGGTTTTCGTGCCTACGAGCAGTACTTC. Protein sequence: CASSKGQGFRAYEQYF.